The 14 T cell receptor beta chains reported below all come from one sample, sequenced in a study of OX40 agonist ivuxolimab in advanced cancers. Profiling relied on immunoSEQ multiplex PCR, and the TCRdb table lists in-frame clones only, not all of them. The sample holds some 59,000 clones, around 90% seen once. Sequencing was performed on CD4+ or CD8+ T cells sorted from blood, taken in a trial of the OX40 agonist ivuxolimab. The receptors were sampled from an adult with an advanced solid tumor such as melanoma, head and neck, liver or kidney cancer.

The rearrangement uses TRBV7-2 and TRBJ2-3; D is perhaps TRBD1 (6 bases). The CDR3 has 14 amino acids. V lost 3 bases and J lost 3, with 10 bases in between. Germline V CDR1 and CDR2: SGHTA, FQGNSA. The CDR3 protein is CASSFLGATDTQYF. The CDR3 DNA is TGTGCCAGCAGCTTTTTGGGGGCGACAGATACGCAGTATTTT. The whole variable domain, remainder taken from reference TRBV7-2 and TRBJ2-3, is GAGVSQSPSNKVTEKGKDVELRCDPISGHTALYWYRQSLGQGLEFLIYFQGNSAPDKSGLPSDRFSAERTGGSVSTLTIQRTQQEDSAVYLCASSFLGATDTQYFGPGTRLTVL.

This chain connects TRBV2 to TRBJ2-1; tentative D call: TRBD1 (5 bases). The germline V gene has CDR1 SNHLY and CDR2 FYNNEI. V lost 7 bases and J lost 8, with 9 bases in between. This CDR3 comprises 11 residues. The CDR3 sequence is CASKGWHEQFF. The CDR3 nucleotides are TGTGCCAGCAAGGGGTGGCATGAGCAGTTCTTC. Full variable domain (rest looked up from reference TRBV2 and TRBJ2-1): EPEVTQTPSHQVTQMGQEVILRCVPISNHLYFYWYRQILGQKVEFLVSFYNNEISEKSEIFDDQFSVERPDGSNFTLKIRSTKLEDSAMYFCASKGWHEQFFGPGTRLTVL.

This rearrangement joins TRBV9 to TRBJ1-1; D perhaps matches TRBD1 (5 bases). Trimming shortened V by 6 bases and J by 0 bases, and 6 bases separated the two germline ends. Germline values: CDR1 SGDLS, CDR2 YYNGEE. The CDR3 runs to 12 residues. CDR3: CASTGLNTEAFF. DNA for the CDR3: TGTGCCAGCACGGGACTGAACACTGAAGCTTTCTTT. Together with reference TRBV9 and TRBJ1-1, the CDR3 gives the full variable domain: DSGVTQTPKHLITATGQRVTLRCSPRSGDLSVYWYQQSLDQGLQFLIQYYNGEERAKGNILERFSAQQFPDLHSELNLSSLELGDSALYFCASTGLNTEAFFGQGTRLTVV.

This clone appeared a single time. The CDR3 is CASSPERTGIYEQYF. DNA of the CDR3: TGTGCCAGCTCACCAGAAAGGACAGGGATCTACGAGCAGTACTTC. The chain joins TRBV18 to TRBJ2-7; 8 bases fit TRBD1. Germline CDR1 KGHSH, CDR2 LQKENI. The CDR3 is 15 residues long. V dropped 2 bases and J dropped 3; count of bases not matched to a gene: 6.

The rearrangement links TRBV6-1 to TRBJ2-1, with D tentatively TRBD1 (5 bases). The CDR3 is 16 amino acids. CDR1 MNHNS and CDR2 SASEGT come from the germline V gene. Deletions cut 1 base from V and 6 bases from J, with 16 bases between. The CDR3 loop is CASSEVPLGHLNEQFF. In nucleotides, the CDR3 is TGTGCCAGCAGTGAAGTCCCCTTGGGGCACCTCAATGAGCAGTTCTTC.

This chain links TRBV6-5 with TRBJ2-1; the D gene is possibly TRBD1 (5 bases). The V gene lost 7 bases and the J gene lost 0 bases, with 13 bases spanning the gap. Germline CDR1 and CDR2: MNHEY and SVGAGI. This CDR3 has 15 residues. This chain's CDR3 is CASTPTGSSYNEQFF. The CDR3 DNA reads TGTGCCAGCACCCCCACAGGAAGCTCCTACAATGAGCAGTTCTTC.

As regards this clone: An end of the junction differs from the germline gene, which may be a read error. V gene TRBV5-4 combines with J gene TRBJ1-1; D may be TRBD1 (5 bases). Germline values: CDR1 SGHNT, CDR2 YYREEE (reference sequence). CDR3 length: 12 amino acids. In DNA form, the CDR3 reads TGTGCCAGCAGCTTCGGGGGGAGCTGGTCCCTTTTT. Its translation is CASSFGGSWSLF.

The chain links TRBV27 to TRBJ1-5, with 8 bases aligning to TRBD1. The germline V gene has CDR1 MNHEY and CDR2 SMNVEV (reference sequence). There are 15 residues in the CDR3. Unmatched junction bases numbered 5, after V lost 3 bases and J lost 4 bases. The CDR3 DNA reads as TGTGCCAGCAGTTTCCTGGGACAGGTTAATCAGCCCCAGCATTTT. Its translation: CASSFLGQVNQPQHF.

This rearrangement joins TRBV19 to TRBJ2-3, with a possible D match to TRBD1 (6 bases). This CDR3 is built from 15 residues. Germline loops: CDR1 LNHDA, CDR2 SQIVND (reference sequence). Trimming pared 4 bases from V and 4 bases from J, leaving 15 bases between. In DNA form, the CDR3 reads TGTGCCAGTAGTACTCAGGGGAGAAGCGCAGATACGCAGTATTTT. Protein sequence: CASSTQGRSADTQYF.

A single count supports this clone. The chain uses TRBV27 and TRBJ1-6; 10 bases agree with TRBD1. The CDR3 consists of 14 residues. Germline trimming cut 6 bases from V and 7 bases from J; bases unmatched to any gene: 3. The V gene's germline CDR1 is MNHEY and CDR2 SMNVEV (reference sequence). The DNA for the CDR3 is TGTGCCAGCAGGGTGACAGGGGGCAATTCACCCCTCCACTTT. Its protein product is CASRVTGGNSPLHF.

This rearrangement joins TRBV28 to TRBJ2-7; tentatively, D is TRBD1 or TRBD2 (6 bases each). Trimming pared 3 bases from V and 4 bases from J, leaving 13 bases between. CDR3 length: 14 amino acids. Germline CDR1 reads MDHEN; CDR2 reads SYDVKM. The CDR3 protein is CASSFRLGGYEQYF. The CDR3 DNA follows: TGTGCCAGCAGTTTTAGACTAGGGGGATACGAGCAGTACTTC.

The rearrangement joins TRBV19 to TRBJ1-1; the D is unclear. The CDR3 has 14 amino acids. Germline values: CDR1 LNHDA, CDR2 SQIVND (reference sequence). Trimming removed 5 bases from V and 2 bases from J, with 12 bases in between. The CDR3 region is CASSGVYANTEAFF. In nucleotides, the CDR3 is TGTGCCAGTAGTGGGGTATACGCTAACACTGAAGCTTTCTTT. The full variable domain, completed using reference TRBV19 and TRBJ1-1, is DGGITQSPKYLFRKEGQNVTLSCEQNLNHDAMYWYRQDPGQGLRLIYYSQIVNDFQKGDIAEGYSVSREKKESFPLTVTSAQKNPTAFYLCASSGVYANTEAFFGQGTRLTVV.

The CDR3 protein is CASTPGGRTEAFF. CDR3 in DNA: TGTGCCAGCACCCCAGGGGGGCGCACTGAAGCTTTCTTT. V usage is TRBV5-6 and J usage is TRBJ1-1; 7 bases are a match to TRBD1. The CDR3 totals 13 residues. Germline V gives CDR1 SGHDT, CDR2 YYEEEE. After removal of 6 bases from V and 4 bases from J, the junction contained 6 bases not matched to a gene. Full variable domain (remainder filled in from reference TRBV5-6 and TRBJ1-1): DAGVTQSPTHLIKTRGQQVTLRCSPKSGHDTVSWYQQALGQGPQFIFQYYEEEERQRGNFPDRFSGHQFPNYSSELNVNALLLGDSALYLCASTPGGRTEAFFGQGTRLTVV.

The chain combines TRBV10-3 with TRBJ2-6, with D tentatively TRBD1 (5 bases). Germline assignment: CDR1 ENHRY and CDR2 SYGVKD. The CDR3 extends over 16 amino acids. V dropped 10 bases and J dropped 0 bases, with 16 bases sitting between them. In DNA form, the CDR3 reads TGTGCCACCCGGTCCCCCCAGGGCTCTGGGGCCAACGTCCTGACTTTC. It encodes CATRSPQGSGANVLTF.